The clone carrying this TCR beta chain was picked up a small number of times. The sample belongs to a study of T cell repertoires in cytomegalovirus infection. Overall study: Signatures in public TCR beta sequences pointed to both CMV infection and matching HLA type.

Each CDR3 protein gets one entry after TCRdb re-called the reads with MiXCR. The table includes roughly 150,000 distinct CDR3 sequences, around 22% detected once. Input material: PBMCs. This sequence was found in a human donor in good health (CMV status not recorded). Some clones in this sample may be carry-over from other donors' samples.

CDR3 residues: CASSYSRGLSSYNEQFF. CDR3 DNA sequence: TGTGCCAGCAGTTACTCGAGGGGCCTAAGCTCCTACAATGAGCAGTTCTTC. This chain links TRBV6-5 with TRBJ2-1; D tentatively fits TRBD1 or TRBD2 (5 bases each). V was trimmed by 0 bases and J by 0 bases, leaving 12 bases between them. The V gene's germline CDR1 is MNHEY and CDR2 SVGAGI. The length of the CDR3 is 17 residues.